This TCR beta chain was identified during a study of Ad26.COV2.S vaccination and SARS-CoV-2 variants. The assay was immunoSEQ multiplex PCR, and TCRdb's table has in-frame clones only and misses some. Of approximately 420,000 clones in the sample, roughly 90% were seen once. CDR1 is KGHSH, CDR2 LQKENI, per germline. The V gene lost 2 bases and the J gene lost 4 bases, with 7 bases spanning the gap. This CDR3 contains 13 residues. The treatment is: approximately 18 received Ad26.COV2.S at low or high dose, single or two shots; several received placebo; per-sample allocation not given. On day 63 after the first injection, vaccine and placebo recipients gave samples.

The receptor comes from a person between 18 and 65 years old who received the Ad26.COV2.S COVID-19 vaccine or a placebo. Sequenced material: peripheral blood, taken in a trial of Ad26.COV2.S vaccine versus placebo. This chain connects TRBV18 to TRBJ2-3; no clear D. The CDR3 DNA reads TGTGCCAGCTCACCAGGGTTGCCAGATACGCAGTATTTT. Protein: CASSPGLPDTQYF.